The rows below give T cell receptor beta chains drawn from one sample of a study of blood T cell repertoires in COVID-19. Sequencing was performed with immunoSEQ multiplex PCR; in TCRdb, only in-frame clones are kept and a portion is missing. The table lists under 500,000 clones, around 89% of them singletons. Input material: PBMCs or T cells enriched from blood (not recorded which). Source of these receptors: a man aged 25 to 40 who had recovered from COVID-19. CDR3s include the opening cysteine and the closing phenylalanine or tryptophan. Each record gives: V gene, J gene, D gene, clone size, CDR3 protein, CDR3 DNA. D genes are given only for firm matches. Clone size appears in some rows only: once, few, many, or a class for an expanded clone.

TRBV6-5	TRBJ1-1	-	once	CASSPGSPKAEAFF	TGTGCCAGCAGCCCCGGGTCCCCCAAAGCGGAAGCTTTCTTT
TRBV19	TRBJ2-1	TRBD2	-	CASSEIAGTTYNEQFF	TGTGCCAGTAGCGAAATAGCGGGAACAACCTACAATGAGCAGTTCTTC
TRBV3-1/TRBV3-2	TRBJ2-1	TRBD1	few	CASSQGTGGGEQFF	TGTGCCAGCAGCCAAGGGACAGGTGGTGGTGAGCAGTTCTTC
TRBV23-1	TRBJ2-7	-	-	CASSQPAASLPYEQYF	TGCGCCAGCAGTCAACCGGCGGCTAGTCTCCCCTACGAGCAGTACTTC
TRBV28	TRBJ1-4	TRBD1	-	CASIPGQGPTTNEKLFF	TGTGCCAGCATCCCCGGACAGGGACCAACAACTAATGAAAAACTGTTTTTT
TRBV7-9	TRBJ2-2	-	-	CASPGNTGELFF	TGTGCCAGCCCCGGGAACACCGGGGAGCTGTTTTTT
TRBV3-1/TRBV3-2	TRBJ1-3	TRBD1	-	CASGQGAISAGNTIYF	TGTGCCAGTGGACAGGGAGCGATTTCAGCTGGAAACACCATATATTTT
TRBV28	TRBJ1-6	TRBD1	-	CASTSQDRASPLHF	TGTGCCAGCACTAGCCAGGACAGGGCTTCACCCCTCCACTTT
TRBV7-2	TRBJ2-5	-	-	CASSLKEQLLYF	TGTGCCAGCAGCTTAAAGGAGCAGCTTTTGTACTTC
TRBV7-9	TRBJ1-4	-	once	CASASSGTNEKLFF	TGTGCCAGCGCGAGTAGTGGAACTAATGAAAAACTGTTTTTT
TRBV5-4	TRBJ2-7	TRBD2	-	CASSLRAGVLNEQYF	TGTGCCAGCAGCTTGAGGGCGGGAGTATTGAACGAGCAGTACTTC
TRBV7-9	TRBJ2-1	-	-	CASSLVVLGFEQFF	TGTGCCAGCAGCTTAGTCGTCCTAGGATTTGAGCAGTTCTTC
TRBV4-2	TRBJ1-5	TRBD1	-	CASSQGGQGQPQHF	TGTGCCAGCAGCCAGGGGGGACAGGGGCAGCCCCAGCATTTT
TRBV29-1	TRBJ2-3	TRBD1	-	CSAIRDSITDTQYF	TGCAGCGCGATCCGGGACAGCATCACAGATACGCAGTATTTT
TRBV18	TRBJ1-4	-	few	CASSPDYVATNEKLFF	TGTGCCAGCTCACCTGACTATGTGGCGACTAATGAAAAACTGTTTTTT
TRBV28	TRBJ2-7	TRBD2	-	CASSGGTSRTYEQYF	TGTGCCAGCAGTGGAGGGACTAGCAGAACCTACGAGCAGTACTTC
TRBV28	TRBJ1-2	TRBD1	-	CASSLLGTGGNYGYTF	TGTGCCAGCAGTTTACTCGGGACAGGGGGGAACTATGGCTACACCTTC
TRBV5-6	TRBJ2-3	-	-	CASSPEGTSTDTQYF	TGTGCCAGCAGCCCGGAGGGGACTAGCACAGATACGCAGTATTTT
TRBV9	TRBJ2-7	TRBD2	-	CASSPTGGFYEQYF	TGTGCCAGCAGCCCAACGGGAGGGTTCTACGAGCAGTACTTC
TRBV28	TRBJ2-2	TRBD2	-	CASSLAGEGTGELFF	TGTGCCAGCAGTCTAGCGGGAGAGGGTACCGGGGAGCTGTTTTTT
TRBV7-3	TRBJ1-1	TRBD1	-	CASSSTGANTEAFF	TGTGCCAGCAGCTCGACAGGGGCGAACACTGAAGCTTTCTTT
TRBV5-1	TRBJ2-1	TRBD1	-	CASSRGQAYNEQFF	TGCGCCAGCAGCAGAGGACAGGCCTACAATGAGCAGTTCTTC
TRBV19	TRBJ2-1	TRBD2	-	CASSIGDYYNEQFF	TGTGCCAGTAGTATAGGGGACTACTACAATGAGCAGTTCTTC
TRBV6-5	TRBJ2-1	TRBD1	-	CASTMDRGSYNEQFF	TGTGCCAGCACCATGGACAGGGGCTCCTACAATGAGCAGTTCTTC
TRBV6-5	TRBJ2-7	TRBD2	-	CASSYSNPWGGAEQYF	TGTGCCAGCAGTTACTCGAACCCGTGGGGAGGGGCCGAGCAGTACTTC